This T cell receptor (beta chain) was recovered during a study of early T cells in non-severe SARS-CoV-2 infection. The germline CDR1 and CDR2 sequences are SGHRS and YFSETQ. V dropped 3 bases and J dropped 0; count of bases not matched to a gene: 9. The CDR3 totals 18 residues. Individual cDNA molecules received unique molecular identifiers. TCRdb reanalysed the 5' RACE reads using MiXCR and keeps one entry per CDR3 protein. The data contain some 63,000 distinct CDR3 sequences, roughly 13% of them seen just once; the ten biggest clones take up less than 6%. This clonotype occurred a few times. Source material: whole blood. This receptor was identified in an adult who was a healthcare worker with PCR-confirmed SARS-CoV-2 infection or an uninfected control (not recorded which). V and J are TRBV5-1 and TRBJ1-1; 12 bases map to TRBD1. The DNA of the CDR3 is TGCGCCAGCAGCTCCCGGGACAGGGGGCACAGAATGAACACTGAAGCTTTCTTT. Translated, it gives CASSSRDRGHRMNTEAFF.